This T cell receptor beta chain was retrieved from a study of T cell clonality in common variable immunodeficiency. The study's findings and limits: Fewer deletions and N-nucleotide insertions were reportedly seen in common variable immunodeficiency TCR beta sequences. Repertoire-complication correlations in CVID were limited by patient heterogeneity. Compared with controls, CVID subjects had fewer shared TCRbeta clones.

A note on this clone: Its target is unknown. The read terminates 3 residues ahead of where the CDR3 ends, so the germline J gene completes it.

Trimming cost V 6 bases and J 2 bases; bases outside gene matches: 6. Germline V CDR1 and CDR2: SEHNR, FQNEAQ (reference sequence). CDR3 length equals 14 residues. Control and CVID samples contributed equal amounts of genomic DNA. The method was immunoSEQ multiplex PCR; TCRdb's version includes in-frame clones alone and lacks a portion of them. This sample includes about 19,000 clones with no singletons; its ten biggest clones take up approximately 24%. Reduced serum IgG, IgA and/or IgM plus specific antibody deficiency defined CVID. The specimen was peripheral blood mononuclear cells. The TCR comes from a human donor with common variable immunodeficiency. The genes are TRBV7-9 and TRBJ1-2; 7 bases are a match to TRBD1. The chain's CDR3 is CASSRQGWNYGYTF. The part of the CDR3 DNA that was read is TGTGCCAGCAGTAGACAGGGTTGGAACTATGGC.